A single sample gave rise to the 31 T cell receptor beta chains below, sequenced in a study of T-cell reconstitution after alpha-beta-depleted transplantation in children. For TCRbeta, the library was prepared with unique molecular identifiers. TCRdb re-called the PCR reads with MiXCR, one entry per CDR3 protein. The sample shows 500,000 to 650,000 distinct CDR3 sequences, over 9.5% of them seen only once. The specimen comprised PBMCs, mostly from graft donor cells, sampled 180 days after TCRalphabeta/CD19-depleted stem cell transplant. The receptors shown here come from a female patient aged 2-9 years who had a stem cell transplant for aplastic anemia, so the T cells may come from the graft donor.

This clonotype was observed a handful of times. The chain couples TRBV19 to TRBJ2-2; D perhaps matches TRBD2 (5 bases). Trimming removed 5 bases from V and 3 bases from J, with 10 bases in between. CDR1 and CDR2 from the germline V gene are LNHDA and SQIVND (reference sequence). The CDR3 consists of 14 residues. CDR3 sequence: CASSPGVDTGELFF. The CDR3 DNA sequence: TGTGCCAGTAGTCCCGGGGTAGACACCGGGGAGCTGTTTTTT.

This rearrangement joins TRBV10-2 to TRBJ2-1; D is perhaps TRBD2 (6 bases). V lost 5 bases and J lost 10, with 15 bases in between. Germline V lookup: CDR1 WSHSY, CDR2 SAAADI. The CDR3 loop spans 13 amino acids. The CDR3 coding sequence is TGCGCCAGCAGTCCGTCCGGACTATCAGAGCAGTTCTTC. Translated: CASSPSGLSEQFF.

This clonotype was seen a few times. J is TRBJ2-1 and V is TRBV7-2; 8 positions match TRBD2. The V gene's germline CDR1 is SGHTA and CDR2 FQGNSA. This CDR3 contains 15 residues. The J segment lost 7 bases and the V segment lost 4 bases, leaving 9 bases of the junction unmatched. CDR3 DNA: TGTGCCAGCAGCTCCCCCGGGACTAGGAGAAATGAGCAGTTCTTC. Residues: CASSSPGTRRNEQFF. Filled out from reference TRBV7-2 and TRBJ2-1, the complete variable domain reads GAGVSQSPSNKVTEKGKDVELRCDPISGHTALYWYRQSLGQGLEFLIYFQGNSAPDKSGLPSDRFSAERTGGSVSTLTIQRTQQEDSAVYLCASSSPGTRRNEQFFGPGTRLTVL.

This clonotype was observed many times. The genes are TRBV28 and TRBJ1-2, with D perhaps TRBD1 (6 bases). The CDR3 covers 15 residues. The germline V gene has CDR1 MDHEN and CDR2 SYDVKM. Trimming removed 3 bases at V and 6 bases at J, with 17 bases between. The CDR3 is CASSFLVGQSHGYTF. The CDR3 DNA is TGTGCCAGCAGTTTTCTTGTCGGACAGTCCCATGGCTACACCTTC.

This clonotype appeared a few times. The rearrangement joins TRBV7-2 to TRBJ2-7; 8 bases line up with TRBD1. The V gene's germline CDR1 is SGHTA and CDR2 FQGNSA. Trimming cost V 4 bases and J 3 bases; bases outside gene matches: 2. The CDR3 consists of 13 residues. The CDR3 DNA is TGTGCCAGCAGCTGGACAGGGCTCTACGAGCAGTACTTC. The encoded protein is CASSWTGLYEQYF.

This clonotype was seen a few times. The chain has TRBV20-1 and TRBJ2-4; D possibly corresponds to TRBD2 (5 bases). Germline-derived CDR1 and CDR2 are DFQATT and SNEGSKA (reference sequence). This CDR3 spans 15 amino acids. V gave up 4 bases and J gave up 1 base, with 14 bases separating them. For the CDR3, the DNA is TGCAGTGCTACTCGGATCGGGGATGCCAAAAACATTCAGTACTTC. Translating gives CSATRIGDAKNIQYF.

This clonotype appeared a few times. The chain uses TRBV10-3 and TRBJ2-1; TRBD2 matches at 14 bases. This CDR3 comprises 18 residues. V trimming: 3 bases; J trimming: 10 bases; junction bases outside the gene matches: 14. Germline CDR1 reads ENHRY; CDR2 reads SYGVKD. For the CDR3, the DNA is TGTGCCATCAGTGATCTCCCGGTAGGGACTAGCGGGAGAGTAGAGCAGTTCTTC. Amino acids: CAISDLPVGTSGRVEQFF.

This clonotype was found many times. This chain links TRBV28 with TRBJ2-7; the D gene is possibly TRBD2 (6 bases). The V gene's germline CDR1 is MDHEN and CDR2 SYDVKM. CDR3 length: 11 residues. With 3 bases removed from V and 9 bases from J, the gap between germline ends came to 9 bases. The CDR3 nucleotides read TGTGCCAGCAGTTTCGAGGGACTGCAGTACTTC. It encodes CASSFEGLQYF.

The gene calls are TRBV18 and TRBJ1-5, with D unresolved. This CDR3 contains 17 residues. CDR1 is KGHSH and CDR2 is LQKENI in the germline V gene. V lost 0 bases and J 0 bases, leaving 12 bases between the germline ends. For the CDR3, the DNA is TGTGCCAGCTCACCACCACTATCCCTCGATAGCAATCAGCCCCAGCATTTT. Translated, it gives CASSPPLSLDSNQPQHF.

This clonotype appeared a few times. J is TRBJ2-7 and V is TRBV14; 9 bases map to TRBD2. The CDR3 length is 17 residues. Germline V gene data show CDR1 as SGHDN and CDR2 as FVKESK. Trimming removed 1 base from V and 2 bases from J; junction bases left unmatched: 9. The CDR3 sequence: CASSQGPGGRVPYEQYF. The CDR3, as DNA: TGTGCCAGCAGCCAAGGCCCCGGCGGGAGGGTCCCCTACGAGCAGTACTTC.

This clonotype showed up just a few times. The CDR3: CASSSHWDYYNEQFF. The CDR3, as DNA: TGTGCCAGCAGTTCACACTGGGACTACTACAATGAGCAGTTCTTC. This chain joins TRBV6-2 or TRBV6-3 and TRBJ2-1; 7 bases line up with TRBD2. V shed 4 bases and J 3 bases; nucleotides not matched to a gene: 6. The germline CDR1 and CDR2 sequences are MNHEY and SVGEGT. The CDR3 sequence is 15 residues long.

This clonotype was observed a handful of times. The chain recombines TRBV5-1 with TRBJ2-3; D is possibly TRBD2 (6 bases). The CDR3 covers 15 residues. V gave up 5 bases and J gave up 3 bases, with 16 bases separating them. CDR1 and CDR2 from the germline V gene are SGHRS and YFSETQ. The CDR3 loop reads CASRVLPRGTDTQYF. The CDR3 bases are TGCGCCAGCAGGGTACTACCGCGGGGAACAGATACGCAGTATTTT.

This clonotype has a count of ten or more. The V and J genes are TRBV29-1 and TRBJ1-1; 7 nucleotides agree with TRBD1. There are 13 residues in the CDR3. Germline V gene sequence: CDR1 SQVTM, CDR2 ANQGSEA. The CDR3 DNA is TGCAGAGGACAGGATAGCATGAACACTGAAGCTTTCTTT. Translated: CRGQDSMNTEAFF.

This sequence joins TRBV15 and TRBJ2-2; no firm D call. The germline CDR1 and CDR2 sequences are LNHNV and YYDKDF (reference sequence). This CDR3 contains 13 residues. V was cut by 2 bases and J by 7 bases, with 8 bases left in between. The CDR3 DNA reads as TGTGCCACCAGCAGAAAACTTAGCGGGGAGCTGTTTTTT. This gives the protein CATSRKLSGELFF.

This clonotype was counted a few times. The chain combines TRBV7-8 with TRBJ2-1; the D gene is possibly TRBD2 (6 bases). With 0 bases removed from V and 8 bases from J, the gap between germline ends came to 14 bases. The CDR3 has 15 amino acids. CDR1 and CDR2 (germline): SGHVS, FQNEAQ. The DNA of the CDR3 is TGTGCCAGCAGCTTAGCGGCGACTAGTGTGGATGAGCAGTTCTTC. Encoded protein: CASSLAATSVDEQFF.

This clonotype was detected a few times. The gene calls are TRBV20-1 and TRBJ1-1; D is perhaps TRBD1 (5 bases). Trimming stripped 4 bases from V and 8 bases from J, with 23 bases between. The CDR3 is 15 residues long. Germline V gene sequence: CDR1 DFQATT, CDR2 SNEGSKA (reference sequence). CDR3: CSATDLPGGREEAFF. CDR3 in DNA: TGCAGTGCTACAGACCTCCCCGGGGGACGGGAGGAAGCTTTCTTT.

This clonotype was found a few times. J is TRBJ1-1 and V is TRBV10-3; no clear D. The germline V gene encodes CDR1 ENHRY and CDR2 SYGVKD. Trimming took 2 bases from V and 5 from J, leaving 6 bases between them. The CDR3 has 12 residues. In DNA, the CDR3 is TGTGCCATCAGTGAGCGGGAAACTGAAGCTTTCTTT. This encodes CAISERETEAFF.

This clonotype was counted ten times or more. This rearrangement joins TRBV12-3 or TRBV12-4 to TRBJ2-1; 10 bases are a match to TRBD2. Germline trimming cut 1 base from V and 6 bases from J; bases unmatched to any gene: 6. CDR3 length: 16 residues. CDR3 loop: CASSLVGTSAINEQFF. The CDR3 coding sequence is TGTGCCAGCAGTTTAGTTGGGACTAGCGCAATCAATGAGCAGTTCTTC.

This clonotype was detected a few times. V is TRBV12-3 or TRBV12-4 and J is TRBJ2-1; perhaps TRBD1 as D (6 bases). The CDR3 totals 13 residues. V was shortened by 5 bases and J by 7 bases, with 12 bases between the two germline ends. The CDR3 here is CASSRTAPNEQFF. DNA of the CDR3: TGTGCCAGCAGTCGGACAGCGCCTAATGAGCAGTTCTTC.

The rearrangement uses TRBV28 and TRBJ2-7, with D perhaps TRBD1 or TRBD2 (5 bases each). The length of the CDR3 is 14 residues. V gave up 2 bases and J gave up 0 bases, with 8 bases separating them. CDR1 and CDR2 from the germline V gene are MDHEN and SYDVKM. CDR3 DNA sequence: TGTGCCAGCAGTTTACCAGGGAGCTCCTACGAGCAGTACTTC. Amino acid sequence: CASSLPGSSYEQYF.

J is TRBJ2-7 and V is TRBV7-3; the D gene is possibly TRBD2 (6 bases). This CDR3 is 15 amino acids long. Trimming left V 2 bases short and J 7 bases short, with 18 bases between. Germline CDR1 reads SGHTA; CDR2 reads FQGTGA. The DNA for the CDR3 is TGTGCCAGCAGCTTAGAGGGAGGCTCATCCCGAGAGCAGTACTTC. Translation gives CASSLEGGSSREQYF.

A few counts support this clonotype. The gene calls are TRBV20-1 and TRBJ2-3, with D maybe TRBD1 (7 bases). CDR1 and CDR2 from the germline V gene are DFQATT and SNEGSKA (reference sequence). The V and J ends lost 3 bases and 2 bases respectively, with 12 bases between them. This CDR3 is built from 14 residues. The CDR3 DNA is TGCAGTGCTAGGGGGGGACAGAACACAGATACGCAGTATTTT. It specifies CSARGGQNTDTQYF.

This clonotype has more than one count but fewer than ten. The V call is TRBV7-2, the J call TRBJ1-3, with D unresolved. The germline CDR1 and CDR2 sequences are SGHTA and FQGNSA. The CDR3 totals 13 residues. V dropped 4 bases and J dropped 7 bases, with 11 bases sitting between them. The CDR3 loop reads CASSWGGRNTIYF. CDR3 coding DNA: TGTGCCAGCAGCTGGGGAGGGAGGAACACCATATATTTT.

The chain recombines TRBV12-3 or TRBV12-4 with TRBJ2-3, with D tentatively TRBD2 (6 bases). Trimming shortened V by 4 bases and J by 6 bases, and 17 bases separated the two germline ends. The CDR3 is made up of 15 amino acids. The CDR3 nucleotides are TGTGCCAGCAGTTGGGCTTCGGGAGTCTGGGATACGCAGTATTTT. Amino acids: CASSWASGVWDTQYF.

The CDR3 bases are TGCAGTGCTAGCTCTATGAGGTCGGGACGAGAGACCCAGTACTTC. Its translation is CSASSMRSGRETQYF. The chain has TRBV20-1 and TRBJ2-5; D may match TRBD1 or TRBD2 (5 bases each). This CDR3 is built from 15 residues. V lost 3 bases to trimming and J lost 4 bases, with 18 bases between them. In germline, CDR1 is DFQATT, CDR2 SNEGSKA (reference sequence).

The CDR3 is CSARALLAGEPDTQYF. CDR3 nucleotide sequence: TGCAGTGCTAGAGCCTTACTAGCGGGAGAGCCAGATACGCAGTATTTT. The J gene is TRBJ2-3, the V gene TRBV20-1, with 11 bases that match TRBD2. Germline CDR1 reads DFQATT; CDR2 reads SNEGSKA (reference sequence). This CDR3 is built from 16 residues. J gave up 4 bases and V 1 base, and 7 bases lay outside the gene matches.

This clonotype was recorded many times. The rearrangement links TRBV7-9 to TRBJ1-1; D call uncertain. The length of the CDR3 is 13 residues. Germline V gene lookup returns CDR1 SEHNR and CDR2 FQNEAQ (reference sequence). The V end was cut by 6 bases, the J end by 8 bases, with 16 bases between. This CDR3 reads CASSLNTGGEAFF. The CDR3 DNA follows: TGTGCCAGCAGTCTCAACACGGGTGGAGAAGCTTTCTTT.

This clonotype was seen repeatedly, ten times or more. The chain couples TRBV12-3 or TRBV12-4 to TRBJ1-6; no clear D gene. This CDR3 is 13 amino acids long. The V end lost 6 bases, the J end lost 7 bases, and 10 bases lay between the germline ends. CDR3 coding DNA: TGTGCCAGCAGCCCCGGGAGGAATTCACCCCTCCACTTT. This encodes CASSPGRNSPLHF.

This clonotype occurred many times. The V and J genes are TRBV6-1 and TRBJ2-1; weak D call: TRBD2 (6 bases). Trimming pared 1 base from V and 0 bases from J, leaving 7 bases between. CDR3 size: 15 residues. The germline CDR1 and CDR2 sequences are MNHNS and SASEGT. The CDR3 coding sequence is TGTGCCAGCAGTGAAGGACTAGTCTCCTACAATGAGCAGTTCTTC. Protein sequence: CASSEGLVSYNEQFF.

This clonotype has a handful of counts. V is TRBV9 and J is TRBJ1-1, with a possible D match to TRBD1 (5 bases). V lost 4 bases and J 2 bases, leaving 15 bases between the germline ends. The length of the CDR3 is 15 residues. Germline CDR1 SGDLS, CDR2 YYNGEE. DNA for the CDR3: TGTGCCAGCAGCCGAAAGACAGACGAAAACACTGAAGCTTTCTTT. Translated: CASSRKTDENTEAFF.

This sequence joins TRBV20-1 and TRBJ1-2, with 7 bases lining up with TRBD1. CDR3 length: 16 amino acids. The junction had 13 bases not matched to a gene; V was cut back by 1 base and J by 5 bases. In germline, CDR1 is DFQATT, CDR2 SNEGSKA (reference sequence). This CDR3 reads CSARVLMTGSGYGYTF. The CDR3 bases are TGCAGTGCTAGAGTCCTCATGACAGGGTCAGGATATGGCTACACCTTC.